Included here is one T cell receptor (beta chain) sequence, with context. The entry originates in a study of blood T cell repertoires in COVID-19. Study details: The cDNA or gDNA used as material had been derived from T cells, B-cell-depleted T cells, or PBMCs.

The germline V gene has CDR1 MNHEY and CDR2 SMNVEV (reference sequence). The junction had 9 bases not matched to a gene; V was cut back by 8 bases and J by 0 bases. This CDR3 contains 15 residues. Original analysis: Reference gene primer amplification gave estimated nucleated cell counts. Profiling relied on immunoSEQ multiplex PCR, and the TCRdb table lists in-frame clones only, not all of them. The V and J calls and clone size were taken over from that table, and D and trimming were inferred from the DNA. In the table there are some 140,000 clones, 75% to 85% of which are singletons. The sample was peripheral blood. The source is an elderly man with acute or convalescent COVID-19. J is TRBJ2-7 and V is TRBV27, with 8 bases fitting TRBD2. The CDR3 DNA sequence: TGTGCCAGCTCCTGGGAACTAGCGGACTCCTACGAGCAGTACTTC. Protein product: CASSWELADSYEQYF.